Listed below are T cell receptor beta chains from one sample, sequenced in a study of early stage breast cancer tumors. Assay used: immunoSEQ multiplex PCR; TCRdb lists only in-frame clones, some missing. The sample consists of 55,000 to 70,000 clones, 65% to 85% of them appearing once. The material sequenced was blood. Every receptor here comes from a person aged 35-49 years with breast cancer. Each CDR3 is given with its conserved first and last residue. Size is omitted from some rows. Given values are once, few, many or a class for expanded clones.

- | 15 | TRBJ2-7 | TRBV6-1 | CASSELGSLLGEQYF
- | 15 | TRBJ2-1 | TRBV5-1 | CASSLAGGRYNEQFF
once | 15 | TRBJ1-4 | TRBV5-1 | CASSQGVVGNEKLFF
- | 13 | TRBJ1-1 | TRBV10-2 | CASGRTVNTEAFF
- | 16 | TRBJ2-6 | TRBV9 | CASSAPGSSGANVLTF
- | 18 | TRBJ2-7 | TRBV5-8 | CASSRQAKIRTDSYEQYF
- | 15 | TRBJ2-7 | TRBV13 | CASSEGGLTSYEQYF
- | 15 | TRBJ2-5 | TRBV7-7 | CASSLGGGGQETQYF
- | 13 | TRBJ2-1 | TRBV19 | CASSDSSYNKQFF
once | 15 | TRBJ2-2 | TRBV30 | CASPWGGRTVGELFF
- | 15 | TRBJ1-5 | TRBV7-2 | CASSSQTTGNQPQHF